This T cell receptor (beta chain) is drawn from a study of blood T cell repertoires in COVID-19. At the level of the study: The United States, Italy and Spain provided the acute and convalescent COVID-19 samples. PBMCs, B-cell-depleted T cells, or T cells provided the cDNA or gDNA that made up the material.

Produced via immunoSEQ multiplex PCR; TCRdb's table is partial and in-frame only. The profile shows about 87,000 clones, roughly 76% of them singletons. Germline loops: CDR1 LNHDA, CDR2 SQIVND (reference sequence). CDR3 length: 16 amino acids. J lost 2 bases, V lost 3 bases, and 7 bases had no gene match. The sequenced material came from peripheral blood. The chain links TRBV19 to TRBJ2-3; TRBD1 aligns across 8 bases. The origin of this receptor is a woman between 50 and 59 years old with acute or convalescent COVID-19. The CDR3 is CASSMGRGRYTDTQYF. DNA of the CDR3: TGTGCCAGTAGTATGGGCAGGGGGCGTTACACAGATACGCAGTATTTT.